Detailed here is one TCR beta chain. Its specificity is unknown. This entry is derived from a study of cytotoxic CD8 clonotypes in ibrutinib-treated CLL. Background on the study: Response specimens were obtained following a median treatment duration of approximately 12 months, with a range of 6 to 36. Study observations and caveats: Patients showed higher baseline clonality than age-matched healthy donors, and it tracked circulating CD8+ T-cell counts. Few clonotypes were public, and these shrank or held steady under treatment.

Sequencing used immunoSEQ multiplex PCR; TCRdb keeps in-frame clones, though not all of them. The sample holds roughly 330,000 clones, 67% seen once. V was cut by 3 bases and J by 2 bases, with 10 bases left in between. Germline V CDR1 and CDR2: SGHRS, YFSETQ. The CDR3 spans 14 residues. For TCR beta libraries, about 1.9 micrograms of genomic DNA were obtained from cryopreserved PBMCs. The chain has TRBV5-1 and TRBJ2-3; perhaps TRBD1 as D (6 bases). This TCR derives from a human donor with chronic lymphocytic leukemia. Sequencing was performed on PBMCs, taken after 36 months of ibrutinib treatment. In DNA form, the CDR3 reads TGCGCCAGCAGCTCTGGACAGCACACAGATACGCAGTATTTT. It yields the protein CASSSGQHTDTQYF.